Presented here are 29 T cell receptor beta chains from one specimen sequenced in a study of shared clonotypes between healthy human individuals. TCRdb's copy holds only in-frame clones and misses some; the assay was immunoSEQ multiplex PCR. The table shows around 500,000 clones, with roughly 80% occurring only once. Source material: PBMCs. The receptor set was obtained from a woman between 40 and 50 years old in good health. Some clones in this sample may be carry-over from other donors' samples.

V gene TRBV2 combines with J gene TRBJ1-3; tentative D call: TRBD1 (5 bases). Germline CDR1 and CDR2: SNHLY and FYNNEI. The CDR3 sequence is 20 residues long. V lost 2 bases and J lost 4, with 27 bases in between. The CDR3 nucleotides are TGTGCCAGCAGTGAATCGTTTCTCGGGGGACGGCGAGGAGCGGGAAACACCATATATTTT. It translates to CASSESFLGGRRGAGNTIYF. Full variable domain (outside the CDR3, taken from reference TRBV2 and TRBJ1-3): EPEVTQTPSHQVTQMGQEVILRCVPISNHLYFYWYRQILGQKVEFLVSFYNNEISEKSEIFDDQFSVERPDGSNFTLKIRSTKLEDSAMYFCASSESFLGGRRGAGNTIYFGEGSWLTVV.

The rearrangement links TRBV5-8 to TRBJ2-7; possible D gene TRBD2, 6 bases. Germline V lookup: CDR1 SGHTS, CDR2 YDEGEE. The CDR3 spans 13 residues. The V end was cut by 4 bases, the J end by 2 bases, with 10 bases between. The CDR3 protein is CASSVGTPYEQYF. The CDR3 bases are TGTGCCAGCAGCGTCGGGACTCCCTACGAGCAGTACTTC.

J is TRBJ1-2 and V is TRBV5-1, with 9 nucleotides matching TRBD1. Losses at the gene ends were 3 bases for V and 5 bases for J; bases not matched to a gene: 8. Germline V lookup: CDR1 SGHRS, CDR2 YFSETQ. This CDR3 has 15 residues. This CDR3 reads CASSSTGGAGYGYTF. CDR3 nucleotides: TGCGCCAGCAGCTCCACAGGGGGCGCGGGGTATGGCTACACCTTC.

The chain is built from TRBV29-1 and TRBJ2-1, with a weak D call TRBD2 (7 bases). There are 12 residues in the CDR3. The germline V gene has CDR1 SQVTM and CDR2 ANQGSEA. CDR3 loop: CSGGGGRDEQFF. In DNA, the CDR3 is TGCAGTGGAGGGGGGGGAAGGGATGAGCAGTTCTTC.

V is TRBV7-3 and J is TRBJ1-1; 8 bases are shared with TRBD1. V trimming: 5 bases; J trimming: 1 base; junction bases outside the gene matches: 6. The CDR3 is made up of 15 amino acids. Germline loops: CDR1 SGHTA, CDR2 FQGTGA. CDR3 loop: CASSPRQGPNTEAFF. The CDR3 DNA reads TGTGCCAGCAGCCCTAGACAGGGGCCGAACACTGAAGCTTTCTTT.

The rearrangement links TRBV28 to TRBJ1-5, with D unresolved. This CDR3 contains 14 residues. The V end was cut by 4 bases, the J end by 7 bases, with 14 bases between. From germline, CDR1 is MDHEN and CDR2 SYDVKM. The CDR3 loop reads CASSSRRSEQPQHF. The CDR3 nucleotides read TGTGCCAGCAGTTCACGACGGTCCGAACAGCCCCAGCATTTT. The whole variable domain, filled in from reference TRBV28 and TRBJ1-5, reads DVKVTQSSRYLVKRTGEKVFLECVQDMDHENMFWYRQDPGLGLRLIYFSYDVKMKEKGDIPEGYSVSREKKERFSLILESASTNQTSMYLCASSSRRSEQPQHFGDGTRLSIL.

CDR3 residues: CASRDGQVSNQPQHF. CDR3 coding DNA: TGTGCCAGCCGAGACGGACAGGTTAGCAATCAGCCCCAGCATTTT. V is TRBV2 and J is TRBJ1-5, with TRBD1 matching 7 bases. J gave up 0 bases and V 8 bases, and 7 bases lay outside the gene matches. This CDR3 is 15 amino acids long. The germline V gene has CDR1 SNHLY and CDR2 FYNNEI.

In nucleotides, the CDR3 is TGTGCCAGCTCACAGGACGGGACAGGGTCTGGAAACACCATATATTTT. As protein: CASSQDGTGSGNTIYF. The chain combines TRBV18 with TRBJ1-3, with 9 bases identical to TRBD1. After removal of 4 bases from V and 1 base from J, the junction contained 5 bases not matched to a gene. The CDR3 is 16 residues long. Germline CDR1 is KGHSH and CDR2 is LQKENI.

This clone has only one observation. A much more abundant neighbour one base away suggests this may be a read error. The chain recombines TRBV7-9 with TRBJ2-5, with D unresolved. Matching the DNA end better, TRBJ2-7 makes the J call doubtful. Per germline, CDR1 SEHNR and CDR2 FQNEAQ (reference sequence). This CDR3 contains 11 residues. CDR3 protein: CASSLTYEQYF. As DNA, the CDR3 is TGTGCCAGCAGCTTAACCTACGAGCAGTACTTC.

The rearrangement links TRBV19 to TRBJ1-4; TRBD1 aligns across 8 bases. With 5 bases clipped from V and 7 bases from J, the junction kept 9 bases outside the gene matches. This CDR3 contains 15 residues. CDR1 is LNHDA and CDR2 is SQIVND in the germline V gene (reference sequence). The CDR3 DNA follows: TGTGCCAGTAGTCCGTACAGGGGGATCAGTGAAAAACTGTTTTTT. Its protein is CASSPYRGISEKLFF.

The rearrangement uses TRBV5-4 and TRBJ1-2; D is unclear. Germline-derived CDR1 and CDR2 are SGHNT and YYREEE (reference sequence). Trimming removed 4 bases from V and 8 bases from J, with 21 bases in between. This CDR3 comprises 15 residues. The CDR3 DNA reads TGTGCCAGCAGCGACGGGCCGATTGGTGGTGGGGGCTACACCTTC. Amino acids: CASSDGPIGGGGYTF.

The CDR3 sequence: CASRQGTTYEQYF. The CDR3 DNA follows: TGTGCCAGCAGGCAGGGGACCACCTACGAGCAGTACTTC. V usage is TRBV2 and J usage is TRBJ2-7; D might be TRBD1 (6 bases). The V gene's germline CDR1 is SNHLY and CDR2 FYNNEI. This CDR3 has 13 amino acids. Trimming took 6 bases from V and 2 from J, leaving 11 bases between them.

The chain uses TRBV6-1 and TRBJ1-1; the D gene is possibly TRBD1 (6 bases). The germline V gene encodes CDR1 MNHNS and CDR2 SASEGT. The germline V and J ends were trimmed by 6 bases and 5 bases, with 16 bases remaining between them. The CDR3 sequence is 14 residues long. DNA of the CDR3: TGTGCCAGCAGATGGACTGGGGGCGGAACTGAAGCTTTCTTT. Residues: CASRWTGGGTEAFF.

The chain carries TRBV6-5 and TRBJ2-1, with D perhaps matching TRBD2 (5 bases). Trimming stripped 8 bases from V and 9 bases from J, with 20 bases between. Germline-derived CDR1 and CDR2 are MNHEY and SVGAGI. The CDR3 is made up of 14 amino acids. The CDR3 loop reads CASESGVGGREQFF. CDR3 in DNA: TGTGCCAGCGAAAGCGGCGTGGGCGGACGTGAGCAGTTCTTC.

The CDR3, as DNA: TGTGCCAGCCGATCTTGGGAGTGGAACACCGGGGAGCTGTTTTTT. Amino acid sequence: CASRSWEWNTGELFF. V usage is TRBV25-1 and J usage is TRBJ2-2; tentatively, D is TRBD2 (5 bases). Per germline, CDR1 MGHDK and CDR2 SYGVNS. With 8 bases removed from V and 1 base from J, the gap between germline ends came to 14 bases. This CDR3 is built from 15 residues.

The chain is built from TRBV4-2 and TRBJ1-2; D is ambiguous. The CDR3 length is 16 residues. Trimming stripped 0 bases from V and 0 bases from J, with 11 bases between. Germline values: CDR1 LGHNA, CDR2 YNFKEQ. DNA for the CDR3: TGTGCCAGCAGCCAAGATATAAAGAAACCTAACTATGGCTACACCTTC. It specifies CASSQDIKKPNYGYTF.

Regarding this clone: Other DNA sequences in this sample translate to the same CDR3. The rearrangement uses TRBV7-9 and TRBJ1-5; no firm D call. V lost 1 base and J lost 0, with 7 bases in between. The CDR3 contains 15 residues. The germline gives CDR1 SEHNR, CDR2 FQNEAQ (reference sequence). Here the CDR3 reads CASSLGGYSNQPQHF. The CDR3 region has the DNA TGTGCCAGCAGCTTAGGAGGGTATAGCAATCAGCCCCAGCATTTT.

The V call is TRBV5-4, the J call TRBJ1-4, with 8 bases lining up with TRBD1. Germline V gene lookup returns CDR1 SGHNT and CDR2 YYREEE (reference sequence). The CDR3 totals 14 residues. The J segment lost 6 bases and the V segment lost 4 bases, leaving 5 bases of the junction unmatched. CDR3 residues: CASSLDRADEKLFF. CDR3 bases: TGTGCCAGCAGCCTGGACAGGGCGGATGAAAAACTGTTTTTT. Using reference TRBV5-4 and TRBJ1-4 for the parts outside the CDR3, the full variable domain is ETGVTQSPTHLIKTRGQQVTLRCSSQSGHNTVSWYQQALGQGPQFIFQYYREEENGRGNFPPRFSGLQFPNYSSELNVNALELDDSALYLCASSLDRADEKLFFGSGTQLSVL.

On this clone: Additional DNA sequences in this sample encode the identical CDR3. The chain is built from TRBV5-6 and TRBJ2-1; no reliable D call. Per germline, CDR1 SGHDT and CDR2 YYEEEE. V was clipped by 2 bases and J by 7 bases, with 7 bases between them. The CDR3 has 12 residues. This chain's CDR3 is CASSLGRNEQFF. CDR3 DNA: TGTGCCAGCAGCTTAGGTAGGAATGAGCAGTTCTTC.

This sequence joins TRBV7-9 and TRBJ2-2; 8 positions match TRBD1. The CDR3 is 15 residues long. J lost 3 bases, V lost 7 bases, and 7 bases had no gene match. The germline CDR1 and CDR2 sequences are SEHNR and FQNEAQ (reference sequence). CDR3 bases: TGTGCCAGCACCCCCGGGACAGGCTACACCGGGGAGCTGTTTTTT. The encoded protein is CASTPGTGYTGELFF.

The chain combines TRBV6-1 with TRBJ2-2; D possibly corresponds to TRBD2 (5 bases). Germline-derived CDR1 and CDR2 are MNHNS and SASEGT. The CDR3 is 13 residues long. Between the trimmed V and J ends, which lost 8 bases and 1 base, there was a span of 8 bases. CDR3 in amino acids: CASWGENTGELFF. CDR3 coding DNA: TGTGCCAGCTGGGGAGAGAACACCGGGGAGCTGTTTTTT.

The genes are TRBV6-1 and TRBJ1-1, with D uncertain. Per the germline V gene, CDR1 is MNHNS and CDR2 is SASEGT. The CDR3 spans 13 residues. V lost 7 bases and J lost 3, with 12 bases in between. The DNA for the CDR3 is TGTGCCAGCAAGTCCCGTTCGGACACTGAAGCTTTCTTT. This encodes CASKSRSDTEAFF.

V gene TRBV29-1 combines with J gene TRBJ2-1, with D uncertain. The germline V and J ends were trimmed by 3 bases and 13 bases, with 10 bases remaining between them. The CDR3 has 10 amino acids. CDR1 and CDR2 from the germline V gene are SQVTM and ANQGSEA. The CDR3 protein is CSVEYPPQFF. In DNA form, the CDR3 reads TGCAGCGTTGAGTACCCCCCTCAGTTCTTC.

Here the CDR3 reads CASSVDRYNEQFF. The CDR3 nucleotides read TGCGCCAGCAGCGTTGACAGATACAATGAGCAGTTCTTC. The rearrangement links TRBV10-1 to TRBJ2-1, with D perhaps matching TRBD1 (5 bases). This CDR3 contains 13 residues. V lost 6 bases and J lost 4, with 10 bases in between. CDR1 is WNHNN and CDR2 is SYGVQD in the germline V gene (reference sequence).

In the case of this clone: Other DNA sequences in the sample encode the same CDR3. The chain combines TRBV4-1 with TRBJ1-1; 8 bases are a match to TRBD1. The CDR3 length is 15 residues. After removal of 1 base from V and 2 bases from J, the junction contained 3 bases not matched to a gene. Germline V lookup: CDR1 MGHRA, CDR2 YSYEKL. CDR3 sequence reads: CASSQVGTGNTEAFF. The CDR3 coding sequence is TGCGCCAGCAGCCAAGTTGGGACAGGAAACACTGAAGCTTTCTTT.

The J gene is TRBJ2-5, the V gene TRBV30, with D tentatively TRBD1 (6 bases). Trimming cost V 2 bases and J 5 bases, with 12 bases left between them. The CDR3 loop spans 13 amino acids. The V gene's germline CDR1 is GTSNPN and CDR2 SVGIG (reference sequence). CDR3 in amino acids: CAWSLNDRETQYF. CDR3 DNA sequence: TGTGCCTGGAGTCTAAACGACAGGGAGACCCAGTACTTC. Combining the CDR3 with reference TRBV30 and TRBJ2-5 gives the whole variable domain SQTIHQWPATLVQPVGSPLSLECTVEGTSNPNLYWYRQAAGRGLQLLFYSVGIGQISSEVPQNLSASRPQDRQFILSSKKLLLSDSGFYLCAWSLNDRETQYFGPGTRLLVL.

The CDR3 nucleotides are TGCGCCAGCAGCCAAGTCGTCCTAGCGGGCCCCTACGAGCAGTACTTC. This translates into CASSQVVLAGPYEQYF. The chain employs TRBV4-1 and TRBJ2-7; TRBD2 matches 8 bases. V lost 1 base and J lost 2; bases outside the gene matches: 7. Germline CDR1 reads MGHRA; CDR2 reads YSYEKL. CDR3 size: 16 residues.

This chain connects TRBV28 to TRBJ2-7; D possibly uses TRBD1 or TRBD2 (5 bases each). This CDR3 has 14 residues. Between the trimmed V and J ends, which lost 6 bases and 1 base, there was a span of 13 bases. Germline V lookup: CDR1 MDHEN, CDR2 SYDVKM. The DNA for the CDR3 is TGTGCCAGCAGGTATGGGGACCGGTCCTACGAGCAGTACTTC. Protein sequence: CASRYGDRSYEQYF.

The chain uses TRBV5-1 and TRBJ2-5; 13 bases line up with TRBD2. The CDR3 consists of 15 residues. V gave up 4 bases and J gave up 3 bases; unmatched junction bases: 3. Germline values: CDR1 SGHRS, CDR2 YFSETQ. CDR3 sequence: CASSLGLAGKETQYF. The CDR3 DNA follows: TGCGCCAGCAGCCTGGGACTAGCGGGAAAAGAGACCCAGTACTTC.